The rows below give T cell receptor beta chains drawn from one sample of a study of T cells in Graves' hyperthyroidism and ophthalmopathy. TCRdb re-derived calls from the multiplex PCR reads in MiXCR, one entry per CDR3 protein. Seen here are 660,000 or so distinct CDR3 sequences, less than 45% observed once, and the top ten hold about 7.7%. Sequenced sample: peripheral blood or thyroid tissue (not recorded which). The receptors were sampled from an adult man with Graves' disease, either hyperthyroidism or ophthalmopathy (not recorded which). Both conserved end residues are part of each CDR3. The D gene is left open where the match is weak. Clone size is shown for a subset of rows, as once, few, many or a class of expanded clone.

d_call: TRBD1; clone_size: .; j_call: TRBJ1-4; v_call: TRBV5-1; cdr3_aa: CASSSRDSNEKLFF; cdr3_nt: TGCGCCAGCAGCTCCCGGGACAGTAATGAAAAACTGTTTTTT
d_call: .; clone_size: many; j_call: TRBJ1-5; v_call: TRBV10-2; cdr3_aa: CASNESVKGLQPQHF; cdr3_nt: TGCGCCAGCAATGAGTCGGTCAAGGGACTACAGCCCCAGCATTTT
d_call: TRBD2; clone_size: few; j_call: TRBJ2-5; v_call: TRBV7-8; cdr3_aa: CASSLTSGGAGETQYF; cdr3_nt: TGTGCCAGCAGCTTAACTAGCGGGGGGGCCGGGGAGACCCAGTACTTC
d_call: TRBD1; clone_size: few; j_call: TRBJ1-6; v_call: TRBV9; cdr3_aa: CASSPTGGVNSPLHF; cdr3_nt: TGTGCCAGCAGCCCCACAGGGGGCGTAAATTCACCCCTCCACTTT
d_call: TRBD1; clone_size: .; j_call: TRBJ1-4; v_call: TRBV20-1; cdr3_aa: CSAKGDSHEKLFF; cdr3_nt: TGCAGTGCTAAGGGGGACAGTCATGAAAAACTGTTTTTT
d_call: .; clone_size: many; j_call: TRBJ1-5; v_call: TRBV7-2; cdr3_aa: CASSRDGWSNQPQHF; cdr3_nt: TGTGCCAGCAGCCGGGACGGATGGAGCAATCAGCCCCAGCATTTT
d_call: .; clone_size: many; j_call: TRBJ1-5; v_call: TRBV7-2; cdr3_aa: CASSWGEHQPQHF; cdr3_nt: TGTGCCAGCAGCTGGGGAGAACATCAGCCCCAGCATTTT
d_call: TRBD2; clone_size: .; j_call: TRBJ2-3; v_call: TRBV7-2; cdr3_aa: CASSQDWSSGGDTQYF; cdr3_nt: TGTGCCAGCAGCCAAGATTGGTCTAGCGGGGGGGATACGCAGTATTTT
d_call: .; clone_size: .; j_call: TRBJ1-2; v_call: TRBV15; cdr3_aa: CATSLGSGGPYGYTF; cdr3_nt: TGTGCCACCAGCTTGGGGTCAGGAGGGCCATATGGCTACACCTTC
d_call: TRBD1; clone_size: few; j_call: TRBJ1-5; v_call: TRBV12-3/TRBV12-4; cdr3_aa: CASSHHMGQGLDQPQHF; cdr3_nt: TGTGCCAGCAGTCACCACATGGGACAGGGGTTAGATCAGCCCCAGCATTTT
d_call: .; clone_size: many; j_call: TRBJ2-6; v_call: TRBV2; cdr3_aa: CASSEDRPSGANVLTF; cdr3_nt: TGTGCCAGCAGTGAAGACAGACCGTCTGGGGCCAACGTCCTGACTTTC
d_call: TRBD1; clone_size: many; j_call: TRBJ1-1; v_call: TRBV12-3/TRBV12-4; cdr3_aa: CASSKDRANTEAFF; cdr3_nt: TGTGCCAGCAGCAAAGACAGGGCGAACACTGAAGCTTTCTTT
d_call: TRBD1; clone_size: .; j_call: TRBJ2-7; v_call: TRBV15; cdr3_aa: CATSRSTGGRPYEQYF; cdr3_nt: TGTGCCACCAGCAGATCGACAGGGGGGCGACCCTACGAGCAGTACTTC
d_call: .; clone_size: many; j_call: TRBJ2-7; v_call: TRBV7-9; cdr3_aa: CASSLRQSAYEQYF; cdr3_nt: TGTGCCAGCAGCTTACGTCAGTCGGCCTACGAGCAGTACTTC
d_call: TRBD1; clone_size: .; j_call: TRBJ1-2; v_call: TRBV6-5; cdr3_aa: CASSSSDRDGRGGYTF; cdr3_nt: TGTGCCAGCAGTTCGTCGGACAGGGACGGACGAGGGGGCTACACCTTC
d_call: .; clone_size: many; j_call: TRBJ1-4; v_call: TRBV2; cdr3_aa: CASMDATNEKLFF; cdr3_nt: TGTGCCAGCATGGACGCAACTAATGAAAAACTGTTTTTT
d_call: TRBD1; clone_size: few; j_call: TRBJ2-7; v_call: TRBV19; cdr3_aa: CASSIRDSSYEQYF; cdr3_nt: TGTGCCAGTAGTATCAGGGACAGCTCCTACGAGCAGTACTTC
d_call: TRBD1; clone_size: .; j_call: TRBJ1-1; v_call: TRBV10-3; cdr3_aa: CATRRDRQNTEAFF; cdr3_nt: TGTGCCACGCGCCGGGACAGGCAGAACACTGAAGCTTTCTTT
d_call: .; clone_size: .; j_call: TRBJ1-1; v_call: TRBV5-3; cdr3_aa: CASSPPRGTEAFF; cdr3_nt: TGTGCCAGCTCACCCCCCAGGGGCACTGAAGCTTTCTTT
d_call: .; clone_size: .; j_call: TRBJ1-2; v_call: TRBV25-1; cdr3_aa: CASSEVGHYGYTF; cdr3_nt: TGTGCCAGCAGTGAAGTCGGGCACTATGGCTACACCTTC
d_call: .; clone_size: few; j_call: TRBJ2-7; v_call: TRBV7-9; cdr3_aa: CASSSGTHYEQYF; cdr3_nt: TGTGCCAGCAGCTCCGGGACTCACTACGAGCAGTACTTC
d_call: .; clone_size: .; j_call: TRBJ1-6; v_call: TRBV7-2; cdr3_aa: CASSLDGTAVGNSPLHF; cdr3_nt: TGTGCCAGCAGCTTGGACGGGACCGCCGTGGGGAATTCACCCCTCCACTTT
d_call: TRBD2; clone_size: .; j_call: TRBJ2-7; v_call: TRBV10-2; cdr3_aa: CASSEKFSGSAGSYEQYF; cdr3_nt: TGCGCCAGCAGTGAGAAATTTAGCGGGAGCGCTGGATCCTACGAGCAGTACTTC
d_call: .; clone_size: many; j_call: TRBJ1-2; v_call: TRBV5-1; cdr3_aa: CASSVSGTLDGYTF; cdr3_nt: TGCGCCAGCAGCGTCTCCGGGACTCTCGACGGCTACACCTTC
d_call: .; clone_size: .; j_call: TRBJ2-7; v_call: TRBV10-3; cdr3_aa: CAISERVTFNEQYF; cdr3_nt: TGTGCCATCAGCGAGCGGGTTACATTCAACGAGCAGTACTTC
d_call: TRBD2; clone_size: many; j_call: TRBJ2-7; v_call: TRBV29-1; cdr3_aa: CSVLAGAREQYF; cdr3_nt: TGCAGCGTTCTGGCGGGAGCTAGAGAGCAGTACTTC